Listed below are T cell receptor beta chains from one sample, sequenced in a study of OX40 agonist ivuxolimab in advanced cancers. Sequencing was performed with immunoSEQ multiplex PCR; in TCRdb, only in-frame clones are kept and a portion is missing. Of about 74,000 clones listed, about 82% are singletons. The input for sequencing was CD4+ or CD8+ T cells sorted from blood, taken in a trial of the OX40 agonist ivuxolimab. All receptors derive from an adult with an advanced solid tumor such as melanoma, head and neck, liver or kidney cancer. CDR3s include the opening cysteine and the closing phenylalanine or tryptophan. Size is stated for part of the rows, as once, few or many counts, or as a class when the clone is expanded.

CASSQNDRDPYEQYF	TRBJ2-7	.	TRBV4-2
CASSPDGKYSNQPQHF	TRBJ1-5	many	TRBV18
CASSYSRGRTNEQFF	TRBJ2-1	.	TRBV6-5
CASSPHGMNTEAFF	TRBJ1-1	.	TRBV9
CASSEFRAPEHPSNQPQHF	TRBJ1-5	.	TRBV10-1
CASSPAHGGYEQYF	TRBJ2-7	.	TRBV18
CASSSGTGGKQYF	TRBJ2-7	.	TRBV5-6
CASSRGQLNEKLFF	TRBJ1-4	few	TRBV11-2
CASTTNLGINQPQHF	TRBJ1-5	.	TRBV2
CASSPGGDTQYF	TRBJ2-3	few	TRBV11-2
CASSGGGQTTNEQFF	TRBJ2-1	.	TRBV5-1
CAWTARGYNSPLHF	TRBJ1-6	.	TRBV30
CASSNGGGYEQYF	TRBJ2-7	.	TRBV6-1
CASSPHIMGPEAFF	TRBJ1-1	.	TRBV9
CASSLRTGDGYTF	TRBJ1-2	.	TRBV7-9
CASSPTTGGGEKLFF	TRBJ1-4	.	TRBV7-9
CASSWASGSYEQYF	TRBJ2-7	.	TRBV27
CASRLHGTGVGGNTEAFF	TRBJ1-1	.	TRBV19
CASSQVGGLADEQFF	TRBJ2-1	.	TRBV14
CASSQEGTENEQYF	TRBJ2-7	.	TRBV4-2
CASSWGGSHDFYGYTF	TRBJ1-2	.	TRBV5-1
CAWSVQGAAFF	TRBJ1-1	few	TRBV30
CASSIGQGNTEAFF	TRBJ1-1	.	TRBV19
CASSIPGLAGELGETQYF	TRBJ2-5	.	TRBV23-1
CASSLSGFEQYF	TRBJ2-7	.	TRBV7-3
CASSHYTDTQYF	TRBJ2-3	medium-sized	TRBV11-2
CASSLGLTVGTGETQYF	TRBJ2-5	.	TRBV7-7
CASSQDAPGGYGYTF	TRBJ1-2	once	TRBV4-1
CASSFGQGGYGYTF	TRBJ1-2	.	TRBV28
CASSQSTGTGNQPQHF	TRBJ1-5	.	TRBV4-2
CAWGTGTGRTEAFF	TRBJ1-1	.	TRBV30
CASSLAGGDSPLHF	TRBJ1-6	once	TRBV5-1
CASSSTANTEAFF	TRBJ1-1	.	TRBV6-1
CASKRTLYEQYF	TRBJ2-7	.	TRBV6-1
CASSSGTSGQETQYF	TRBJ2-5	.	TRBV5-1
CASSLTSGKNEQFF	TRBJ2-1	.	TRBV5-1
CASSLILAGGSEQYF	TRBJ2-7	.	TRBV5-1
CASSIVGQGDYEQYF	TRBJ2-7	.	TRBV19
CASSFGTGPHQPQHF	TRBJ1-5	.	TRBV5-6
CASSEVRGTSYGYTF	TRBJ1-2	.	TRBV6-1
CASSAGTGSGEQYF	TRBJ2-7	.	TRBV9
CSVEVEAGASTDTQYF	TRBJ2-3	.	TRBV29-1
CASSLDRTKNIQYF	TRBJ2-4	once	TRBV7-9
CASSPTGGNQPQHF	TRBJ1-5	.	TRBV4-1
CASSELRASNEQFF	TRBJ2-1	few	TRBV2
CASSLQGRGNEQFF	TRBJ2-1	.	TRBV6-5
CASSVDGTIKANYGYTF	TRBJ1-2	.	TRBV9
CASSNFFGTGRPSGANVLTF	TRBJ2-6	.	TRBV27
CASSFTEMETQYF	TRBJ2-5	.	TRBV11-2
CASAKETQYF	TRBJ2-5	.	TRBV6-6
CASSLEGGATGNTIYF	TRBJ1-3	.	TRBV5-6